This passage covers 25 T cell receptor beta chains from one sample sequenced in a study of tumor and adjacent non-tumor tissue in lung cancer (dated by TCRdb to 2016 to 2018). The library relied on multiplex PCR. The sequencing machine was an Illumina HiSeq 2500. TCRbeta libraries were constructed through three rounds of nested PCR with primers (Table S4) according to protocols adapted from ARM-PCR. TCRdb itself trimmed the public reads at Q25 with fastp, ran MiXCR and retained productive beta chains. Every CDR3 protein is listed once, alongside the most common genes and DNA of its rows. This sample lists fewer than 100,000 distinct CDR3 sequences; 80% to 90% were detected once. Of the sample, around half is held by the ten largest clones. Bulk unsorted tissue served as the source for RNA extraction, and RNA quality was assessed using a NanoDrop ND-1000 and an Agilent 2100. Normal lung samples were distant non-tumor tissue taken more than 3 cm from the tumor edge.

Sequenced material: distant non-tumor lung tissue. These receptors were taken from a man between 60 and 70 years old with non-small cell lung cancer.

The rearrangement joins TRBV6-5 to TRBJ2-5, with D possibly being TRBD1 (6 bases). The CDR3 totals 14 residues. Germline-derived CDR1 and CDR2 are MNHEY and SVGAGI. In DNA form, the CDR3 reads TGTACCAACAGTGATACCGGGACCGCAGGGGCCCAGTACTTC. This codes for CTNSDTGTAGAQYF.

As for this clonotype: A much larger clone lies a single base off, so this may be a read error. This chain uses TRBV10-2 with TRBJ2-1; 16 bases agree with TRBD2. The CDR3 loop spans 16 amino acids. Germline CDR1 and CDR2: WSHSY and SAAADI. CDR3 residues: CASAGLAGGAYSEQFF. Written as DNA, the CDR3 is TGCGCCTCTGCGGGACTAGCGGGGGGGGCCTACAGTGAGCAGTTCTTC.

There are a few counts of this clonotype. CDR3 nucleotide sequence: TGTGCCAGCAGCCAAGGCAGCCGGGGGCATGGCTACACCTTC. This codes for CASSQGSRGHGYTF. The chain links TRBV11-3 to TRBJ1-2; tentatively, D is TRBD1 (6 bases). This CDR3 is 14 amino acids long. Germline V gene data show CDR1 as SGHNT and CDR2 as YENEEA. With 5 bases removed from V and 6 bases from J, the gap between germline ends came to 16 bases.

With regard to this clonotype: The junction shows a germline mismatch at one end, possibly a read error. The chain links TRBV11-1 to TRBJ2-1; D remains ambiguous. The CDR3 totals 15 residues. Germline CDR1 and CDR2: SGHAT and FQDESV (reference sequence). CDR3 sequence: CASSLALSCYNEQPF. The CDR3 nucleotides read TGTGCCAGCAGCTTAGCGTTGTCGTGTTACAATGAGCAGCCCTTC.

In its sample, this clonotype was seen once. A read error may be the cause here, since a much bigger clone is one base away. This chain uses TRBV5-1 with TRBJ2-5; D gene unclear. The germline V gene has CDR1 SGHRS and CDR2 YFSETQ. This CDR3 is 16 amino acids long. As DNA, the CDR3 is TGCGCCAGCAGCTTGGCCGGTATAACGGCACAAGAGACCCAGTGCTTC. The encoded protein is CASSLAGITAQETQCF.

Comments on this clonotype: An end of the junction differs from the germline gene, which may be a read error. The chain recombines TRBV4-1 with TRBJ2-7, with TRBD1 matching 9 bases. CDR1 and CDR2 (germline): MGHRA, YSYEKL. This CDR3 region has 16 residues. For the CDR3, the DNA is TGCGCCACCAGCCACTCCCCAGGGACAGGGACCTACGAGCAGTACTTC. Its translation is CATSHSPGTGTYEQYF.

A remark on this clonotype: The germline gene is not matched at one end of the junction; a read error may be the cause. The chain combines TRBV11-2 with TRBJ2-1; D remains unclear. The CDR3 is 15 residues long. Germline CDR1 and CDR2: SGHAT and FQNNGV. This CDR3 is CASSLDPWSVYEQFF. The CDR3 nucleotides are TGTGCCAGTAGCTTAGATCCATGGTCGGTATATGAGCAGTTCTTC.

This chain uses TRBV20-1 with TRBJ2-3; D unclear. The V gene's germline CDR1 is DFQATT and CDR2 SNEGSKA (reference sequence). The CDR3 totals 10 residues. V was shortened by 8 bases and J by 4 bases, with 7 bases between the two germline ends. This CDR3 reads CSNNSDTQYF. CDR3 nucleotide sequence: TGCAGTAACAATTCAGATACGCAGTATTTT.

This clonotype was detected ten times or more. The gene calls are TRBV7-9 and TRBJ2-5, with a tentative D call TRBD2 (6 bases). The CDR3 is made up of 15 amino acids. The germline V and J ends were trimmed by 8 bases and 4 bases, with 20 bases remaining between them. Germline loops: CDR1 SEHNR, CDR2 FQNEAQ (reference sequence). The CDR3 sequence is CASGFSTGERETQYF. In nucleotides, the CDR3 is TGTGCCAGCGGTTTCTCCACGGGAGAACGAGAGACCCAGTACTTC.

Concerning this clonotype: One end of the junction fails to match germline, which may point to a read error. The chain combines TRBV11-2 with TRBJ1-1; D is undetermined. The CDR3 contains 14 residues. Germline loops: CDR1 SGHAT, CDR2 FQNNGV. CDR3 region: CASSFGQRNTEALF. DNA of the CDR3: TGTGCCAGCAGCTTCGGTCAGAGGAACACTGAAGCTCTCTTT.

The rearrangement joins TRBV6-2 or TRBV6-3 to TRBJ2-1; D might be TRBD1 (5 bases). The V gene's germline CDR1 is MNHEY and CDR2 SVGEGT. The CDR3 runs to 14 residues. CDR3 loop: CVNSLDMSYNEQFF. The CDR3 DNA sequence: TGTGTCAACAGCCTGGACATGTCCTACAATGAGCAGTTCTTC.

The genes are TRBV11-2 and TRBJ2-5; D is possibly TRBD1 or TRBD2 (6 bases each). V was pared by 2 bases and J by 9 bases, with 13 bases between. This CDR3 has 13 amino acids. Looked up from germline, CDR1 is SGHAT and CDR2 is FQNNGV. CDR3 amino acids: CASSLRGQDAQYF. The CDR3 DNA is TGTGCCAGCAGCTTACGGGGGCAAGATGCCCAGTACTTC.

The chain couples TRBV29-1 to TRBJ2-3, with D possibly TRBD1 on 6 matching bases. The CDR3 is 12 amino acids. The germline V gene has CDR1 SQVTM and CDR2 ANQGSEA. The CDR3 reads CRVGQCGDTQYF. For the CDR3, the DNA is TGCAGAGTCGGACAGTGTGGGGATACGCAGTATTTT.

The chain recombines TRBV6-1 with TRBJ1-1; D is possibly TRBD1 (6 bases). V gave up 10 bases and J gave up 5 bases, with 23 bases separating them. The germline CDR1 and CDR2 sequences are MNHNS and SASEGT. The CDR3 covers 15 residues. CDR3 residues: CANSDEPGAGTEAFF. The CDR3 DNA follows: TGTGCCAACAGCGATGAGCCGGGGGCCGGAACTGAAGCTTTCTTT.

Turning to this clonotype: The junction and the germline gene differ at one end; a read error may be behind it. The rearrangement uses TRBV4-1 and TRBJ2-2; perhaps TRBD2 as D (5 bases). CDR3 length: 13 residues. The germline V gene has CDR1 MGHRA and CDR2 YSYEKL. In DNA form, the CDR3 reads TGTGCCAGCATCCAGATACAAACCGGGGAGCCGTTTTTT. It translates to CASIQIQTGEPFF.

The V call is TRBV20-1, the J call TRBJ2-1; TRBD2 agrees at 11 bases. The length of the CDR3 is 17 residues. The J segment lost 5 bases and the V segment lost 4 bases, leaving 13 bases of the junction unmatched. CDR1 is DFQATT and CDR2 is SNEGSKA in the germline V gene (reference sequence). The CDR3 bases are TGCAGTGCTATCGAGACTAGCGGGACCTTCACCAACAATGAGCAGTTCTTC. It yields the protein CSAIETSGTFTNNEQFF.

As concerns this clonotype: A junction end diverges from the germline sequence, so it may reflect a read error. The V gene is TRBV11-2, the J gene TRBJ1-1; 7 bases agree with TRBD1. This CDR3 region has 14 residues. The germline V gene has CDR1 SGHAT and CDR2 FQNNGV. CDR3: CASSLTGRGTDALF. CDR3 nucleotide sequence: TGTGCCAGCAGTTTGACAGGGAGAGGGACTGACGCTCTCTTT. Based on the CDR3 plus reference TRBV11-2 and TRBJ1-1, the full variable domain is EAGVAQSPRYKIIEKRQSVAFWCNPISGHATLYWYQQILGQGPKLLIQFQNNGVVDDSQLPKDRFSAERLKGVDSTLKIQPAKLEDSAVYLCASSLTGRGTDALFGQGTRLTVV.

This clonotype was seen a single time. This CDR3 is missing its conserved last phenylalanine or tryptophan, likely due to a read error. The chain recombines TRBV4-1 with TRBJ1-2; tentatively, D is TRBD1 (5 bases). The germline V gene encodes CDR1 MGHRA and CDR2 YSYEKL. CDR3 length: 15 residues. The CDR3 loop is CASCQGRGPNYGYTI. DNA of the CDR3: TGTGCCAGCTGCCAAGGCCGGGGACCTAACTATGGCTACACCATC.

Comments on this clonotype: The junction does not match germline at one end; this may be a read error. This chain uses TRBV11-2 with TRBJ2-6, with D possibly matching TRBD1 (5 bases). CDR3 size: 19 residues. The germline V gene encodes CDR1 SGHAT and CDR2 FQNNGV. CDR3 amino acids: CASSLAPKDGPSGANVLNF. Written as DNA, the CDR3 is TGTGCCAGCAGCTTAGCTCCAAAGGACGGGCCCTCTGGGGCCAACGTCCTGAATTTC.

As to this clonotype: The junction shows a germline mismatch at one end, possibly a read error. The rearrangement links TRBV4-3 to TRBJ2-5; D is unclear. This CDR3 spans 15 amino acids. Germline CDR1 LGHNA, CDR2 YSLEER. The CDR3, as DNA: TGCGCCAGCAGCCAAGGGCTGGGTCCCCAAGAGATCCAGTACTTC. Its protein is CASSQGLGPQEIQYF.

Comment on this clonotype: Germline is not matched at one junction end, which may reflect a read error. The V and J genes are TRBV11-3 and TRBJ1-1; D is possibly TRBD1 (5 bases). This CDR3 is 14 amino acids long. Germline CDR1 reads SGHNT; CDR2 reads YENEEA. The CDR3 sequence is CACSSYRLNTEAFF. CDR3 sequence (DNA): TGTGCCTGCAGCTCATACAGGTTGAACACTGAAGCATTCTTT. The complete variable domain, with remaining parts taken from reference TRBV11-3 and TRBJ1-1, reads EAGVVQSPRYKIIEKKQPVAFWCNPISGHNTLYWYLQNLGQGPELLIRYENEEAVDDSQLPKDRFSAERLKGVDSTLKIQPAELGDSAVYLCACSSYRLNTEAFFGQGTRLTVV.

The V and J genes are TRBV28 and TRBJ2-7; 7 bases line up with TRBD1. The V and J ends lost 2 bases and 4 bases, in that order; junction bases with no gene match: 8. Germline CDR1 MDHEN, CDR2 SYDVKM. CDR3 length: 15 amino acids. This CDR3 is CASSLPRGGTYEQYF. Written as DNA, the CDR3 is TGTGCCAGCAGTTTACCACGAGGGGGCACGTACGAGCAGTACTTC. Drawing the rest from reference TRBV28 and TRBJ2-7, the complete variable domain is DVKVTQSSRYLVKRTGEKVFLECVQDMDHENMFWYRQDPGLGLRLIYFSYDVKMKEKGDIPEGYSVSREKKERFSLILESASTNQTSMYLCASSLPRGGTYEQYFGPGTRLTVT.

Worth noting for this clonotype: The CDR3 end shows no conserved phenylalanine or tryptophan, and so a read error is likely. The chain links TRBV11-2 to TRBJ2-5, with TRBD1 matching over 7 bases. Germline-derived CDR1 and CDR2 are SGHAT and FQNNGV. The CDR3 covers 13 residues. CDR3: CVRGSTGEETQYL. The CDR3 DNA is TGTGTCAGGGGCTCTACAGGGGAAGAGACCCAGTACTTA.

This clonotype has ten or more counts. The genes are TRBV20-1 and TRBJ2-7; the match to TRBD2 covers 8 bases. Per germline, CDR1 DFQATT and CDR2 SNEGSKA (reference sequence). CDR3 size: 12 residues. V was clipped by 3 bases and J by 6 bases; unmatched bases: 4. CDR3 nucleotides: TGCAGTGCTAGCCCCGGGAGGGTCGAGCAGTACTTC. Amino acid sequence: CSASPGRVEQYF.

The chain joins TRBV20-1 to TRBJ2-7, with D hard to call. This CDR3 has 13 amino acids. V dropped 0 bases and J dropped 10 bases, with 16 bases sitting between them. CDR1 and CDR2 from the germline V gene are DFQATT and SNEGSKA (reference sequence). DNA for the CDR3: TGCAGTGCTAGAGACGGCAGCACCCCCGAACAGTACTTC. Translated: CSARDGSTPEQYF.